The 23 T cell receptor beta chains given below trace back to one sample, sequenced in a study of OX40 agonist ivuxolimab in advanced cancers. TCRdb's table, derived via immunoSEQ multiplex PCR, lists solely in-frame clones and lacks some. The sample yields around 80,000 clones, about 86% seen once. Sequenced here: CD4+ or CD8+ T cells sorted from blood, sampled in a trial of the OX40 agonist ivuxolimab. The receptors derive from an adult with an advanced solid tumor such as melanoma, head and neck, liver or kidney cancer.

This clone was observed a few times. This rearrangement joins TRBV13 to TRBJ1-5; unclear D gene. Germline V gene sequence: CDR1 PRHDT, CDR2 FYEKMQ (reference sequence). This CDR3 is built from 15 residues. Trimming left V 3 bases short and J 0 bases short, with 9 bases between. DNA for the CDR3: TGTGCCAGCAGCTTGGCACTCCTTAGCAATCAGCCCCAGCATTTT. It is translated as CASSLALLSNQPQHF.

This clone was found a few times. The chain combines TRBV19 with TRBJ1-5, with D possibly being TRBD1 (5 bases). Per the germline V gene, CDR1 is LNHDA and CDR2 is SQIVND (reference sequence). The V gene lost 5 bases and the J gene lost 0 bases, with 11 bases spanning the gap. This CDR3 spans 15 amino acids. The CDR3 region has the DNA TGTGCCAGTAGTGTGGACACTAATAGCAATCAGCCCCAGCATTTT. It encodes CASSVDTNSNQPQHF.

CDR3 DNA: TGTGCCAGCAGCTCAGGACGTCAGCAAGAGACCCAGTACTTC. Amino acids: CASSSGRQQETQYF. The chain combines TRBV7-8 with TRBJ2-5, with unresolved D. The CDR3 length is 14 residues. Germline CDR1 SGHVS, CDR2 FQNEAQ. V gave up 4 bases and J gave up 2 bases, with 11 bases separating them.

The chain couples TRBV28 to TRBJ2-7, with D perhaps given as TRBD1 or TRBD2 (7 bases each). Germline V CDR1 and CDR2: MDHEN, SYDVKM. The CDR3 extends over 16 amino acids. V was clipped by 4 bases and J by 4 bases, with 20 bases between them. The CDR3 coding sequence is TGTGCCAGCAGTTCAGGGGGGGGTCCTCGGCAATACGAGCAGTACTTC. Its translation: CASSSGGGPRQYEQYF.

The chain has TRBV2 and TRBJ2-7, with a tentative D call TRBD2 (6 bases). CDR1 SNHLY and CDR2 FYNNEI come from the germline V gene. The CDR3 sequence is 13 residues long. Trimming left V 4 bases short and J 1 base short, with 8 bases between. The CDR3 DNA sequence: TGTGCCAGCAGTGGGCTAGCGTCCTACGAGCAGTACTTC. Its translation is CASSGLASYEQYF. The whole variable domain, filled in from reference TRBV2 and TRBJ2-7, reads EPEVTQTPSHQVTQMGQEVILRCVPISNHLYFYWYRQILGQKVEFLVSFYNNEISEKSEIFDDQFSVERPDGSNFTLKIRSTKLEDSAMYFCASSGLASYEQYFGPGTRLTVT.

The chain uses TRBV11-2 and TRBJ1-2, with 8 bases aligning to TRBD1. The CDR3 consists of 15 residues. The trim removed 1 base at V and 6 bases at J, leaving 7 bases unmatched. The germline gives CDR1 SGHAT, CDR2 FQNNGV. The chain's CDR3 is CASSLVWGQEDGYTF. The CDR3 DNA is TGTGCCAGCAGCTTAGTTTGGGGACAGGAGGATGGCTACACCTTC.

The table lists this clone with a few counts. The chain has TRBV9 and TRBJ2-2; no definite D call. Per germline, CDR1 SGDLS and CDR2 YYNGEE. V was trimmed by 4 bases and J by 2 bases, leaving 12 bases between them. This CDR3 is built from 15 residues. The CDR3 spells CASSPSRLNTGELFF. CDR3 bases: TGTGCCAGCAGCCCCTCGCGATTAAACACCGGGGAGCTGTTTTTT.

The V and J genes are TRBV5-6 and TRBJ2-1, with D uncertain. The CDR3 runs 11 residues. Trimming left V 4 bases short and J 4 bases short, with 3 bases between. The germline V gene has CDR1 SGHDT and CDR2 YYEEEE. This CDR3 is CASSQYNEQFF. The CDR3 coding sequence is TGTGCCAGCAGCCAATACAATGAGCAGTTCTTC.

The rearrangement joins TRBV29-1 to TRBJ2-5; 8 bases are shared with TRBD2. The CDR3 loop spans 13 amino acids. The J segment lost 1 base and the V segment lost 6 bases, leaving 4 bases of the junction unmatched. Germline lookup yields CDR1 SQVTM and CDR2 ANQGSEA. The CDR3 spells CSVARGGQETQYF. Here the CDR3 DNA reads TGCAGCGTGGCACGGGGGGGCCAAGAGACCCAGTACTTC.

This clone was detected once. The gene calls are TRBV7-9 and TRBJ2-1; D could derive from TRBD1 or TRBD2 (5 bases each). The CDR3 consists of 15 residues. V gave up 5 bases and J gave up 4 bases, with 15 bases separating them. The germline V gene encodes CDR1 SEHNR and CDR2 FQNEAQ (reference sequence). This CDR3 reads CASSLEGSPYNEQFF. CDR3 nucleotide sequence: TGTGCCAGCAGCCTAGAGGGGAGCCCATACAATGAGCAGTTCTTC.

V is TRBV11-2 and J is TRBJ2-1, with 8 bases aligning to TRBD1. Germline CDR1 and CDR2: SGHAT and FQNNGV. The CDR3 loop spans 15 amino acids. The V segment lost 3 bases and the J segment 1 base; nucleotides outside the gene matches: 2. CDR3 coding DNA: TGTGCCAGCAGCTTTGACAGGGGATCCTACAATGAGCAGTTCTTC. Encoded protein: CASSFDRGSYNEQFF.

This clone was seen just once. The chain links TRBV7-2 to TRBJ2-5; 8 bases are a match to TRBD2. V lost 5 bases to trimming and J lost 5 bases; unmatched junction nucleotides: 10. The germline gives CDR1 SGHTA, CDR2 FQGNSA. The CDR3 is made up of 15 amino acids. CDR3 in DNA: TGTGCCAGCAGCACACAGCGGGAGCTCCCGGAGACCCAGTACTTC. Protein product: CASSTQRELPETQYF.

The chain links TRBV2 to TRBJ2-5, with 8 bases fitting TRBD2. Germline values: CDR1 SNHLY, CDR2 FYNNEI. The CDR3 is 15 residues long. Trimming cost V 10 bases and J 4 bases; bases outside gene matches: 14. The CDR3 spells CATLLGTSGRETQYF. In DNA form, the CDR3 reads TGTGCCACCCTGCTAGGAACTAGCGGTCGAGAGACCCAGTACTTC.

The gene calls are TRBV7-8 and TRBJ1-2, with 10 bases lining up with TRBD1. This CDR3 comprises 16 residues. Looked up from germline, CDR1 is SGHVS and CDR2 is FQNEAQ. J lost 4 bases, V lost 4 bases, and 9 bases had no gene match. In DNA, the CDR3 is TGTGCCAGCAGCTCCAACCCCCGGGACAGGGGCTATGGCTACACCTTC. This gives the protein CASSSNPRDRGYGYTF. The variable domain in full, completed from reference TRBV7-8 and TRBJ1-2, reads GAGVSQSPRYKVAKRGQDVALRCDPISGHVSLFWYQQALGQGPEFLTYFQNEAQLDKSGLPSDRFFAERPEGSVSTLKIQRTQQEDSAVYLCASSSNPRDRGYGYTFGSGTRLTVV.

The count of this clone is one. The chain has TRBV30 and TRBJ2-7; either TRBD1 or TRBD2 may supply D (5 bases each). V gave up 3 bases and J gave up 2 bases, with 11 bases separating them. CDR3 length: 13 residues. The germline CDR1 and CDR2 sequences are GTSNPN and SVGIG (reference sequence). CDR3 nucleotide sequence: TGTGCCTGGAGAGGGGACCCACCCTACGAGCAGTACTTC. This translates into CAWRGDPPYEQYF.

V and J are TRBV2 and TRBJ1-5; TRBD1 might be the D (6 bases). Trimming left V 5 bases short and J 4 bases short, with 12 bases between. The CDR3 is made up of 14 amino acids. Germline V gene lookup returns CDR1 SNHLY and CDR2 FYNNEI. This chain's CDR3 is CASSYWGRNQPQHF. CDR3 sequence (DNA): TGTGCCAGCAGTTACTGGGGGCGGAATCAGCCCCAGCATTTT.

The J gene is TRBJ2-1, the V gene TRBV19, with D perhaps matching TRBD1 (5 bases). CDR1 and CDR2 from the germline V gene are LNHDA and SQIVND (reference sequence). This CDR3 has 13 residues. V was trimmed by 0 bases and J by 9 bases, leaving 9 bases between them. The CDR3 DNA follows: TGTGCCAGTAGTATAGAAAGGGGTGGTGAGCAGTTCTTC. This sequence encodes CASSIERGGEQFF.

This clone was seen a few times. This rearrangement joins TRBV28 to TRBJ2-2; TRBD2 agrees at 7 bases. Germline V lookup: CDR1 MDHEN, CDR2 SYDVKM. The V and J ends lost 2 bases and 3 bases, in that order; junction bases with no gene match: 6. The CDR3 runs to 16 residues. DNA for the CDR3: TGTGCCAGCAGTTTAAGATTGGGAGGGTACACCGGGGAGCTGTTTTTT. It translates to CASSLRLGGYTGELFF.

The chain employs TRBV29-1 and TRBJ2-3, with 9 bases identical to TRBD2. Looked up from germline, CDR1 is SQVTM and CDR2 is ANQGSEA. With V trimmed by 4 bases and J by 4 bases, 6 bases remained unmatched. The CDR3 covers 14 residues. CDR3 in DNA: TGCAGCGTTGGCCCGGGACTAGCATCAGATACGCAGTATTTT. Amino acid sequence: CSVGPGLASDTQYF.

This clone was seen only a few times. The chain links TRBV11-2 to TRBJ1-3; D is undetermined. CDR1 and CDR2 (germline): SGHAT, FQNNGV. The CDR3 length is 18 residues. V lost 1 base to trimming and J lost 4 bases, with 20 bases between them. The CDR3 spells CASSLVPHFNQIGNTIYF. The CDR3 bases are TGTGCCAGCAGCTTAGTCCCTCATTTCAATCAGATCGGAAACACCATATATTTT.

CDR3 amino acids: CASSWAGTGDVDTQYF. CDR3 nucleotide sequence: TGCGCCAGCAGCTGGGCCGGGACAGGGGATGTTGATACGCAGTATTTT. The V and J genes are TRBV5-1 and TRBJ2-3; 10 bases align to TRBD1. Germline CDR1 SGHRS, CDR2 YFSETQ. This CDR3 has 16 residues. With 3 bases clipped from V and 6 bases from J, the junction kept 10 bases outside the gene matches.

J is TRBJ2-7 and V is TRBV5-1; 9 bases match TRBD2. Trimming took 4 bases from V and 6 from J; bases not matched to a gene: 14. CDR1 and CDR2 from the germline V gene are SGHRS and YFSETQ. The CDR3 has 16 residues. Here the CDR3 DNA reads TGCGCCAGCAGCCCCAAGGTAGCGGGAGTAGGAAGCGAGCAGTACTTC. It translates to CASSPKVAGVGSEQYF.

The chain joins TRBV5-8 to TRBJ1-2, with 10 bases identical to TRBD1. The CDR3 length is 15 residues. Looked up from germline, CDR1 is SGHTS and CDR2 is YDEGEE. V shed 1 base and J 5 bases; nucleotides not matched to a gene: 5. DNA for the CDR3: TGTGCCAGCAGCTTGTTTGGGACAGGGGCGTATGGCTACACCTTC. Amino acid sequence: CASSLFGTGAYGYTF.